This T cell receptor beta chain came from a study of T cells in Graves' hyperthyroidism and ophthalmopathy. The CDR3 length is 16 residues. V lost 3 bases, J lost 3 bases, and 7 bases stayed unmatched. CDR1 is MNHEY, CDR2 SVGEGT, per germline. TCR beta CDR3 regions were amplified from RNA transcripts. The study used the HTBI primer set for a first-round RT-PCR of the TCR CDR3. TCRdb fed the multiplex PCR reads into MiXCR, producing one record per CDR3 protein. The profile shows hundreds of thousands of distinct CDR3 sequences, around 13% of them singletons. The V and J genes are TRBV6-2 or TRBV6-3 and TRBJ2-5; 10 bases fit TRBD2. What was sequenced was blood. This receptor was taken from a woman aged 18-35 years with Graves' hyperthyroidism. The CDR3 nucleotides are TGTGCCAGCAGTTATCTAACTAGCGGGAAGGAAGAGACCCAGTACTTC. This gives the protein CASSYLTSGKEETQYF.